This T cell receptor (beta chain) came from a study of blood T cell repertoires in COVID-19. For the study at large: T cells, B-cell-depleted T cells, or PBMCs supplied cDNA or gDNA.

Germline CDR1 MNHEY, CDR2 SMNVEV (reference sequence). V shed 9 bases and J shed 7 bases, with 13 bases lying between them. The CDR3 spans 13 residues. The authors' processing: Reference gene primer amplification gave estimated nucleated cell counts. Profiling relied on immunoSEQ multiplex PCR, and the TCRdb table lists in-frame clones only, not all of them. V and J calls and clone size follow that table, whereas D and trimming were derived from the DNA. Here the sample spans more than 90,000 clones, about 85% being singletons. The source material was peripheral blood. The chain combines TRBV27 with TRBJ1-6; D perhaps matches TRBD1 (6 bases). The source of this sequence is a man aged 40-55 years with acute or convalescent COVID-19. CDR3 protein: CASQGYHNSPLHF. Written as DNA, the CDR3 is TGTGCCAGTCAGGGGTATCACAATTCACCCCTCCACTTT.